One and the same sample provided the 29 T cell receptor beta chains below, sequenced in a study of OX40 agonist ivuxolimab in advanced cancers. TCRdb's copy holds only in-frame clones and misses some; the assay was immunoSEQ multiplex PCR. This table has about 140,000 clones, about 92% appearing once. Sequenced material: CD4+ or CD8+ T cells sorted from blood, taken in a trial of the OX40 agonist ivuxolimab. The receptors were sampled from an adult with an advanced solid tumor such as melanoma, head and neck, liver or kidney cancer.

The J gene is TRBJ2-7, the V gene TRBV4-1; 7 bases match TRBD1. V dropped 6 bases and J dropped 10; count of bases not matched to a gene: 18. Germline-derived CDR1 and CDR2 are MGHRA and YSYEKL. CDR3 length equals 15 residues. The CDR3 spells CASSPALDRPSEQYF. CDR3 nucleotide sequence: TGCGCCAGCAGTCCCGCCCTGGACAGGCCGTCGGAACAGTACTTC.

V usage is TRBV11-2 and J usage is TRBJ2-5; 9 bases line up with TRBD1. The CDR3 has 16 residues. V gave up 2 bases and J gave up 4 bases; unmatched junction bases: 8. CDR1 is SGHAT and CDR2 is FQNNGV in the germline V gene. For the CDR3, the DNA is TGTGCCAGCAGCTTAAGGGACAGGGTATTAAGAGAGACCCAGTACTTC. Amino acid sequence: CASSLRDRVLRETQYF.

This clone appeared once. The CDR3 protein is CASIRDIRYTDTQYF. CDR3 sequence (DNA): TGTGCCAGCATCCGGGACATTCGATACACAGATACGCAGTATTTT. This chain uses TRBV28 with TRBJ2-3; weak D call: TRBD1 (6 bases). From germline, CDR1 is MDHEN and CDR2 SYDVKM. Between the trimmed V and J ends, which lost 7 bases and 2 bases, there was a span of 16 bases. This CDR3 spans 15 amino acids.

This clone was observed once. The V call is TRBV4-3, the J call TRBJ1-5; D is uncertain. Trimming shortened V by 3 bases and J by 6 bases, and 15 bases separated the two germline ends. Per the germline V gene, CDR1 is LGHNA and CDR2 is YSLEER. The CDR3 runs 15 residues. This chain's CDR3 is CASSHAPVGSQPQHF. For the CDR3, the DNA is TGCGCCAGCAGCCATGCCCCCGTGGGCAGTCAGCCCCAGCATTTT.

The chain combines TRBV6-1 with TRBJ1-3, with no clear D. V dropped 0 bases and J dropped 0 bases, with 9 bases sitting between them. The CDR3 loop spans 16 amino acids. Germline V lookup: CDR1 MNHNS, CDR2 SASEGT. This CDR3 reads CASSEAVRTSGNTIYF. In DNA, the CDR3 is TGTGCCAGCAGTGAAGCAGTCAGAACCTCTGGAAACACCATATATTTT.

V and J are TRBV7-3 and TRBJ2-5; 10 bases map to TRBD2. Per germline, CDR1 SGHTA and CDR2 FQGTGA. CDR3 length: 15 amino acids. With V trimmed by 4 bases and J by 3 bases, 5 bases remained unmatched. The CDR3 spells CASSSASGSEETQYF. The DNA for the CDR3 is TGTGCCAGCAGCTCGGCTAGCGGGAGTGAAGAGACCCAGTACTTC.

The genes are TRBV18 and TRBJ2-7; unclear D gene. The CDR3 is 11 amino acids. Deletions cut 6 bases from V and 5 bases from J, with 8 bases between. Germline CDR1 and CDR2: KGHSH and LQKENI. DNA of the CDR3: TGTGCCAGCTCGGTCGGGCACGAGCAGTACTTC. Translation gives CASSVGHEQYF.

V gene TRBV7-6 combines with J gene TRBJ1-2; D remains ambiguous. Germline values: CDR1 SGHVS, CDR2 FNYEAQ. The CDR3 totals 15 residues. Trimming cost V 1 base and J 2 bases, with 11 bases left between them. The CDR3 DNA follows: TGTGCCAGCAGCTTAGAGTCGGGTCGCAACTATGGCTACACCTTC. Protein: CASSLESGRNYGYTF.

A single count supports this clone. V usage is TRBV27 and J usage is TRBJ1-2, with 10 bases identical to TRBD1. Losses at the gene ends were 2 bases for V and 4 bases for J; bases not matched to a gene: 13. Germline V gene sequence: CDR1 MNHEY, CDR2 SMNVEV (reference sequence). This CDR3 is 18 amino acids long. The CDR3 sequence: CASSLQSPGQGFSYGYTF. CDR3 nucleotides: TGTGCCAGCAGTTTACAATCACCGGGACAGGGGTTTTCCTATGGCTACACCTTC.

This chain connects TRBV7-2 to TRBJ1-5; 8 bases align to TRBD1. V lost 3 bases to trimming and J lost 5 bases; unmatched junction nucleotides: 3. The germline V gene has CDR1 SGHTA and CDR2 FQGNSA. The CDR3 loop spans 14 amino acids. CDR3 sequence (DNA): TGTGCCAGCAGCTTCTTGACAGGGGATCAGCCCCAGCATTTT. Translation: CASSFLTGDQPQHF.

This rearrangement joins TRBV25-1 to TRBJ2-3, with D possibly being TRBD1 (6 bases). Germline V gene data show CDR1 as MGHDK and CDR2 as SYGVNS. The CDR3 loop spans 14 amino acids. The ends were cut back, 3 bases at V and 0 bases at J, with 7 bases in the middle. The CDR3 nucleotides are TGTGCCAGCAGTGATCAGGGGAGCACAGATACGCAGTATTTT. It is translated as CASSDQGSTDTQYF.

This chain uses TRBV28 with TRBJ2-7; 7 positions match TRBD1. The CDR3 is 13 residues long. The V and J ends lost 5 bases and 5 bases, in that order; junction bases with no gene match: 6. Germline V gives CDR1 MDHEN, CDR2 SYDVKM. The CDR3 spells CASSSDRADEQYF. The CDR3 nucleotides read TGTGCCAGCAGTAGTGACAGGGCGGACGAGCAGTACTTC.

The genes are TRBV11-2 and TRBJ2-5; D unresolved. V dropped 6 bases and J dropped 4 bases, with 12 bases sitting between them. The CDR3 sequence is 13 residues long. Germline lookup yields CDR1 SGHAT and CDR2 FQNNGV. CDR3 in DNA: TGTGCCAGCAGTTATCGACCTCTAGAGACCCAGTACTTC. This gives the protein CASSYRPLETQYF. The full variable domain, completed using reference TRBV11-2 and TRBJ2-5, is EAGVAQSPRYKIIEKRQSVAFWCNPISGHATLYWYQQILGQGPKLLIQFQNNGVVDDSQLPKDRFSAERLKGVDSTLKIQPAKLEDSAVYLCASSYRPLETQYFGPGTRLLVL.

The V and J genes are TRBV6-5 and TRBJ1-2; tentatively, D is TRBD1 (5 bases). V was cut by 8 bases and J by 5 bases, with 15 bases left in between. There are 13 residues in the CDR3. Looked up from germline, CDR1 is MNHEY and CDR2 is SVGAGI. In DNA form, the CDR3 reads TGTGCCAGCCGGTACAGTGGGGCTTATGGCTACACCTTC. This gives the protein CASRYSGAYGYTF.

The CDR3 nucleotides are TGTGCCAGCAGGCAGGACAGGGGAGGTGGGACCCAGTACTTC. Its translation: CASRQDRGGGTQYF. The chain couples TRBV28 to TRBJ2-5, with 9 bases that match TRBD1. The ends lost 6 bases at V and 7 bases at J; junction bases unmatched: 9. The germline V gene encodes CDR1 MDHEN and CDR2 SYDVKM. This CDR3 has 14 amino acids. The entire variable domain, with the rest obtained from reference TRBV28 and TRBJ2-5, is as follows: DVKVTQSSRYLVKRTGEKVFLECVQDMDHENMFWYRQDPGLGLRLIYFSYDVKMKEKGDIPEGYSVSREKKERFSLILESASTNQTSMYLCASRQDRGGGTQYFGPGTRLLVL.

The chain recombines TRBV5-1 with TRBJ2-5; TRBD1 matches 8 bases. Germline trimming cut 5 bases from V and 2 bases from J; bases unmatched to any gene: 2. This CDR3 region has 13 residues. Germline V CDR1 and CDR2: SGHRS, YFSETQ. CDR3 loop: CASRDRDQETQYF. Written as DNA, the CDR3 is TGCGCCAGCAGGGACAGGGATCAAGAGACCCAGTACTTC.

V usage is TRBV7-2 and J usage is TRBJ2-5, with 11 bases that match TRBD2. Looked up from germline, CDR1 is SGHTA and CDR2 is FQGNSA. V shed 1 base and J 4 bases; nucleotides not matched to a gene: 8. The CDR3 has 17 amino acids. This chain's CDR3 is CASSLGTSGRRGETQYF. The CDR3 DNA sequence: TGTGCCAGCAGCTTAGGAACTAGCGGGAGAAGAGGAGAGACCCAGTACTTC. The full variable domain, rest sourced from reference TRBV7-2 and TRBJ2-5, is GAGVSQSPSNKVTEKGKDVELRCDPISGHTALYWYRQSLGQGLEFLIYFQGNSAPDKSGLPSDRFSAERTGGSVSTLTIQRTQQEDSAVYLCASSLGTSGRRGETQYFGPGTRLLVL.

The CDR3 protein is CASSSRTGADGYTF. In DNA, the CDR3 is TGTGCCAGCAGCTCCCGGACAGGGGCGGATGGCTACACCTTC. The chain couples TRBV7-3 to TRBJ1-2; TRBD1 agrees at 9 bases. The germline V gene has CDR1 SGHTA and CDR2 FQGTGA. V was clipped by 4 bases and J by 6 bases; unmatched bases: 6. This CDR3 has 14 amino acids.

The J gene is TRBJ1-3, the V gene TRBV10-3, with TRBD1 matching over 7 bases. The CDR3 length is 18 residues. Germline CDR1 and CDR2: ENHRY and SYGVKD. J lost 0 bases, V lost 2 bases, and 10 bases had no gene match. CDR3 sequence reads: CAISETRTGTLSGNTIYF. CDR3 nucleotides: TGTGCCATCAGTGAGACAAGGACAGGAACCCTCTCTGGAAACACCATATATTTT.

The DNA of the CDR3 is TGTGCCAGCCTACCAAACTCTCAAGGATACGAGCAGTACTTC. This gives the protein CASLPNSQGYEQYF. This chain connects TRBV18 to TRBJ2-7; no clear D. Trimming shortened V by 8 bases and J by 4 bases, and 18 bases separated the two germline ends. The germline V gene encodes CDR1 KGHSH and CDR2 LQKENI. This CDR3 is built from 14 residues.

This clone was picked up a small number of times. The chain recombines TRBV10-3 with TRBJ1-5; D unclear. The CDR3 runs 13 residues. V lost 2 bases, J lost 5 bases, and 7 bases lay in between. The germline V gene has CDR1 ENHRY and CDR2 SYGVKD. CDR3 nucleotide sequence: TGTGCCATCAGTGAGCGTGGGGATCAGCCCCAGCATTTT. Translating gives CAISERGDQPQHF.

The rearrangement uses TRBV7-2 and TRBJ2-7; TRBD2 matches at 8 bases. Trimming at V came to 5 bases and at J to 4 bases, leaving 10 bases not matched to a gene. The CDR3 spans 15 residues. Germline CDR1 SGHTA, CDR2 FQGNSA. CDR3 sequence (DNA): TGTGCCAGCAGCGCTCTCAGCGGGAGCGGGTACGAGCAGTACTTC. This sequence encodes CASSALSGSGYEQYF.

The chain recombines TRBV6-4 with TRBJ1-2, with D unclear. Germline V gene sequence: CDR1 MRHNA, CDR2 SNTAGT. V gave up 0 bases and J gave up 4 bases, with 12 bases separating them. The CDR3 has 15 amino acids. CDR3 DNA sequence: TGTGCCAGCAGTGACTCGATTAAGGCGCTCTATGGCTACACCTTC. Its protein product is CASSDSIKALYGYTF.

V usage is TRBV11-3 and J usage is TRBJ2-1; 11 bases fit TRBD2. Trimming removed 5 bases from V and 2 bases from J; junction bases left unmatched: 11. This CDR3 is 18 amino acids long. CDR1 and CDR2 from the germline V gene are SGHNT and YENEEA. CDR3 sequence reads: CASSGTTSGSKAYNEQFF. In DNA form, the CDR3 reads TGTGCCAGCAGCGGGACTACTAGCGGGAGTAAGGCCTACAATGAGCAGTTCTTC.

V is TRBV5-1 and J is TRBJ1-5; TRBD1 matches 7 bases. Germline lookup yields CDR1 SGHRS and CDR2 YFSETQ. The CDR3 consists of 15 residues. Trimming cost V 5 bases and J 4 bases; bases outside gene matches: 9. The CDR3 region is CASSQAGGTNQPQHF. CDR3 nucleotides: TGCGCCAGCAGTCAGGCAGGGGGTACGAATCAGCCCCAGCATTTT.

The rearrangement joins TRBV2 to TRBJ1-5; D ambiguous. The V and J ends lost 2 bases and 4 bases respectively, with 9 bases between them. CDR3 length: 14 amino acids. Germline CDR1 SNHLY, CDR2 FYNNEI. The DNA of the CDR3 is TGTGCCAGCAGTGAACGGTCTCGAAATCAGCCCCAGCATTTT. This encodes CASSERSRNQPQHF.

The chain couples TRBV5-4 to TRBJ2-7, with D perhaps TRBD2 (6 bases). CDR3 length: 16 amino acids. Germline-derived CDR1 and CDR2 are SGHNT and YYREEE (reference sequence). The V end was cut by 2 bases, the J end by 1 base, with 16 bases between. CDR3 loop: CASSFRGGTFSYEQYF. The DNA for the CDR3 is TGTGCCAGCAGCTTCAGAGGCGGGACGTTTTCCTACGAGCAGTACTTC.

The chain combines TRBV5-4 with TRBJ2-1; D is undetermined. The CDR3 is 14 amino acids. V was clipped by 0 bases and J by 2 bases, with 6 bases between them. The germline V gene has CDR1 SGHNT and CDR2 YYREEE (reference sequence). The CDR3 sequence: CASSLAVTYNEQFF. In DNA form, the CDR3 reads TGTGCCAGCAGCTTGGCGGTTACCTACAATGAGCAGTTCTTC.

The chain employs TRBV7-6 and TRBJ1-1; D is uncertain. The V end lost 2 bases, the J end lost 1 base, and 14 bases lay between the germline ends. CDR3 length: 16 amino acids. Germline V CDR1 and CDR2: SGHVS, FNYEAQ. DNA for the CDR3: TGTGCCAGCAGCTTAACCCATCCCGCAGGGAACACTGAAGCTTTCTTT. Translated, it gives CASSLTHPAGNTEAFF. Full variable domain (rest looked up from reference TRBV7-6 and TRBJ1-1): GAGVSQSPRYKVTKRGQDVALRCDPISGHVSLYWYRQALGQGPEFLTYFNYEAQQDKSGLPNDRFSAERPEGSISTLTIQRTEQRDSAMYRCASSLTHPAGNTEAFFGQGTRLTVV.